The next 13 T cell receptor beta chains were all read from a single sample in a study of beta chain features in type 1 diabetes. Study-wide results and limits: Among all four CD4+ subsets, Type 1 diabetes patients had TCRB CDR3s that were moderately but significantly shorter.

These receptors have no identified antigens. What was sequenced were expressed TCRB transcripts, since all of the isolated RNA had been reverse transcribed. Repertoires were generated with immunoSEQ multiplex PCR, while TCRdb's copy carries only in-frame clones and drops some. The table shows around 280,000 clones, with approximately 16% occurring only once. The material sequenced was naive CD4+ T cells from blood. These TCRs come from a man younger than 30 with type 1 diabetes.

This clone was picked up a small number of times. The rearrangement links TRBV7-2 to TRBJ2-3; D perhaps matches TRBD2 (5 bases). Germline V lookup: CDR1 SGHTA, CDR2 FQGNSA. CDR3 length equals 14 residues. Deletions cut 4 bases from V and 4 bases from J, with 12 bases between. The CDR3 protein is CASSSPRDADTQYF. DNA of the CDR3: TGTGCCAGCAGCTCCCCACGGGATGCAGATACGCAGTATTTT.

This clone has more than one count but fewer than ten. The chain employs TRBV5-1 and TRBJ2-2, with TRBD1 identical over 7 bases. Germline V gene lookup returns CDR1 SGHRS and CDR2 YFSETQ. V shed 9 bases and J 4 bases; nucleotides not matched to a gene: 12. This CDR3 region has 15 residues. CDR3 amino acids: CATRPDRVGTGELFF. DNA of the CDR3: TGCGCCACCCGACCTGACAGGGTTGGCACCGGGGAGCTGTTTTTT.

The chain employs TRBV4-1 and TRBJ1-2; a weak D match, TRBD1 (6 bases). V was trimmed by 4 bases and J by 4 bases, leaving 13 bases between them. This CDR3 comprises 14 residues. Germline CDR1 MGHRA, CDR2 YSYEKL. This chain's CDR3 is CASSPTTGPYGYTF. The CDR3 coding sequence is TGCGCCAGCAGCCCGACGACAGGCCCCTATGGCTACACCTTC.

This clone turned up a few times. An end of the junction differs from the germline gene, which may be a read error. The CDR3 DNA reads as TGTGCCAGCAGCTTAGCGGACAAAGAAACCCAGTACTTC. Encoded protein: CASSLADKETQYF. The chain links TRBV7-7 to TRBJ2-5, with a weak D call TRBD1 (5 bases). The CDR3 is 13 amino acids. CDR1 SSHAT and CDR2 FNYEAQ come from the germline V gene (reference sequence).

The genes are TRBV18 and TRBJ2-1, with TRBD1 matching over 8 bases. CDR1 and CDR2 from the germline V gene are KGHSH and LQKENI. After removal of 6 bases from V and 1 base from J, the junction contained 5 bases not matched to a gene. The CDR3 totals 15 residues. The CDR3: CASSVQGGSYNEQFF. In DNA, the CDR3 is TGTGCCAGCTCCGTACAGGGGGGTTCCTACAATGAGCAGTTCTTC.

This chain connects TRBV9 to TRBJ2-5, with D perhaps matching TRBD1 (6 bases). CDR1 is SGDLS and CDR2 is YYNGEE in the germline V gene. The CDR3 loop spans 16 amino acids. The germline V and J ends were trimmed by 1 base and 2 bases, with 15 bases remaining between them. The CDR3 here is CASSVSPRTAQETQYF. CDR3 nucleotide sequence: TGTGCCAGCAGCGTATCCCCAAGGACAGCTCAAGAGACCCAGTACTTC.

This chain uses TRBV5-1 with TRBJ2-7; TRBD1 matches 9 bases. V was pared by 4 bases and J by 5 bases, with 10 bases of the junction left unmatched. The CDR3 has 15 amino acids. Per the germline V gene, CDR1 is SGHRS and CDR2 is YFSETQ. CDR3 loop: CASSRPGTGKNEQYF. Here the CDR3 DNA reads TGCGCCAGCAGCCGCCCCGGGACAGGGAAGAACGAGCAGTACTTC.

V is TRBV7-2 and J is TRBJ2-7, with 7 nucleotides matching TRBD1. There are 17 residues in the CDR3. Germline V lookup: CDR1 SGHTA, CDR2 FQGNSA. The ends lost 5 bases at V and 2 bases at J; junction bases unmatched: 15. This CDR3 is CASSPSYRTGGPYEQYF. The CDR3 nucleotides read TGTGCCAGCAGCCCATCCTATCGGACAGGTGGGCCCTACGAGCAGTACTTC.

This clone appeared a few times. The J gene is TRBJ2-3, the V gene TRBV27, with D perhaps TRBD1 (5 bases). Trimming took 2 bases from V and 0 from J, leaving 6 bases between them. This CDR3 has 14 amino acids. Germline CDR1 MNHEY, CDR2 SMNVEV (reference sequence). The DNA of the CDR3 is TGTGCCAGCAGTTTAGGGGCAAGCACAGATACGCAGTATTTT. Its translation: CASSLGASTDTQYF.

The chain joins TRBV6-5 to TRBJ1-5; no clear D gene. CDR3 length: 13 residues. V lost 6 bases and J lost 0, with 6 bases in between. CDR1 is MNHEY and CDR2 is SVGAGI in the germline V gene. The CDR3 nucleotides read TGTGCCAGCAGCCCAAATAGCAATCAGCCCCAGCATTTT. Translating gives CASSPNSNQPQHF.

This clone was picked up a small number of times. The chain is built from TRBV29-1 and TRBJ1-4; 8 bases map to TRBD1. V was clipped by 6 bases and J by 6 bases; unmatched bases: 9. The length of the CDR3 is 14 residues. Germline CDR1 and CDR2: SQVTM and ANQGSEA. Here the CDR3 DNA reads TGCAGCGTGGGGGACAGGCCATTTGATGAAAAACTGTTTTTT. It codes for CSVGDRPFDEKLFF. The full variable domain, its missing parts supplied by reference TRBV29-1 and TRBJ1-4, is SAVISQKPSRDICQRGTSLTIQCQVDSQVTMMFWYRQQPGQSLTLIATANQGSEATYESGFVIDKFPISRPNLTFSTLTVSNMSPEDSSIYLCSVGDRPFDEKLFFGSGTQLSVL.

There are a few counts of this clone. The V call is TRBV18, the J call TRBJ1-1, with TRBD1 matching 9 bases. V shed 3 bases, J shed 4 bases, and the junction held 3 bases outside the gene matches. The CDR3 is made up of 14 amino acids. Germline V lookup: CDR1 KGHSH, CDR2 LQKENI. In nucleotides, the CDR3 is TGTGCCAGCTCACCCGGGACAGGGTTCACTGAAGCTTTCTTT. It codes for CASSPGTGFTEAFF.

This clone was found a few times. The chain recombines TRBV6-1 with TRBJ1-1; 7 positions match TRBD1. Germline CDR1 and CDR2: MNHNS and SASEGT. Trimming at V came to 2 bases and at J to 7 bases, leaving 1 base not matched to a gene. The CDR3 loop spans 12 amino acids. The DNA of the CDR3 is TGTGCCAGCAGTGAAAGGGACAGTGAAGCTTTCTTT. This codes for CASSERDSEAFF.